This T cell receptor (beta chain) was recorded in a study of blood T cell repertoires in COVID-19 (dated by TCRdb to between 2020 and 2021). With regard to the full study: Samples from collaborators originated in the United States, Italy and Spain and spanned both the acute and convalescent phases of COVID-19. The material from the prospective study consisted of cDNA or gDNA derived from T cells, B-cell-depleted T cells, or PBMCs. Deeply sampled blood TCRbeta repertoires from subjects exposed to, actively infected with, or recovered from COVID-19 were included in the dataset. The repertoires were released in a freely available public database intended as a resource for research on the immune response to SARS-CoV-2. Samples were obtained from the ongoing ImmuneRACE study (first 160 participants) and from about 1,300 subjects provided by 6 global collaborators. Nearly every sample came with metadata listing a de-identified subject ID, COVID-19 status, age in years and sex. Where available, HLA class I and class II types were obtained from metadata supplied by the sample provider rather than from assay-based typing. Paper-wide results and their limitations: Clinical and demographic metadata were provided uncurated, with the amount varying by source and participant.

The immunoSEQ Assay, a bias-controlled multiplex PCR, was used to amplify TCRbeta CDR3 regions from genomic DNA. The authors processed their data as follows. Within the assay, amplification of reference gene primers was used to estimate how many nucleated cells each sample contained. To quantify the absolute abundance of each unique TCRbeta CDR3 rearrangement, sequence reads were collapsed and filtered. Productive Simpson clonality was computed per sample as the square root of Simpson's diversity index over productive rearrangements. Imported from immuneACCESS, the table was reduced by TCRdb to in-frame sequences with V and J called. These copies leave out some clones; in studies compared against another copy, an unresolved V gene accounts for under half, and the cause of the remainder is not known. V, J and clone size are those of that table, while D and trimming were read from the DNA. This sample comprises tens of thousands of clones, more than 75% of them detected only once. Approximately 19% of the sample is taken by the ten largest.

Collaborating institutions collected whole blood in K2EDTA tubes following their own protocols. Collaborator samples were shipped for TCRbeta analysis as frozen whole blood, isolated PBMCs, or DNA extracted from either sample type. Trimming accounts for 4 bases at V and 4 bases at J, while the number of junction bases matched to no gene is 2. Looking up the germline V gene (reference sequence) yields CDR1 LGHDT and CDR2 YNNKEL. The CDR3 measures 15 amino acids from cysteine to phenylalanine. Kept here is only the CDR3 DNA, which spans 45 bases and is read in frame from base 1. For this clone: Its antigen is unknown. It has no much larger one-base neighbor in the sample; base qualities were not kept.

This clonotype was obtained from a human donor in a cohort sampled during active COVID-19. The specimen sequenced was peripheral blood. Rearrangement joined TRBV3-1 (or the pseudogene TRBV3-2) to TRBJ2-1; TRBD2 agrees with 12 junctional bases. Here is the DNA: TGTGCCAGCAGCCGTGGACTAGCGGGATACAATGAGCAGTTCTTC. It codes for CASSRGLAGYNEQFF.